The 2 T cell receptor beta chains below all came from one sample that was sequenced in a study of T cells in Graves' hyperthyroidism and ophthalmopathy. RNA transcripts were the template for amplifying TCR beta CDR3 regions. In the first-round RT-PCR of the TCR CDR3, the HTBI primer set was used. TCRdb used MiXCR to reprocess the multiplex PCR reads, holding one entry per CDR3 protein. The table includes hundreds of thousands of distinct CDR3 sequences, just over 45% detected once. Sequenced: peripheral blood or thyroid tissue (not recorded which). The source of these receptors is a young woman with Graves' hyperthyroidism.

There are a few counts of this clonotype. The chain joins TRBV2 to TRBJ1-5, with no clear D. The length of the CDR3 is 16 residues. The V gene lost 5 bases and the J gene lost 3 bases, with 17 bases spanning the gap. Germline values: CDR1 SNHLY, CDR2 FYNNEI. This CDR3 reads CASSYSKAKPNQPQHF. The CDR3 nucleotides are TGTGCCAGCAGTTACTCGAAGGCAAAACCCAATCAGCCCCAGCATTTT.

The CDR3 coding sequence is TGTGCCACCAGCAGAGGCGGTGGGAGGGCGAACACCGGGGAGCTGTTTTTT. This gives the protein CATSRGGGRANTGELFF. V gene TRBV15 combines with J gene TRBJ2-2; 7 bases line up with TRBD2. This CDR3 has 17 amino acids. V shed 1 base and J 0 bases; nucleotides not matched to a gene: 5. CDR1 and CDR2 (germline): LNHNV, YYDKDF (reference sequence).